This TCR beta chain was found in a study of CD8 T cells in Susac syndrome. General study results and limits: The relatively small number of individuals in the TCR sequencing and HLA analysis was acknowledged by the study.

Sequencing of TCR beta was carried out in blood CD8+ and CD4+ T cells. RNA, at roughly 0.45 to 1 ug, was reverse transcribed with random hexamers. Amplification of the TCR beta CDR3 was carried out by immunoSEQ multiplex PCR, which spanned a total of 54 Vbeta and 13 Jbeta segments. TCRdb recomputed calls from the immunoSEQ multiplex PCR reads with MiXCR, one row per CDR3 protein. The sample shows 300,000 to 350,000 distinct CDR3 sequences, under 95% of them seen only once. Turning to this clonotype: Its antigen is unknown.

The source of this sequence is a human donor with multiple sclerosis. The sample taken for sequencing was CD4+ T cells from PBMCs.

This CDR3 reads CASSQTDSLYGYTF. The CDR3 nucleotides are TGCGCCAGCAGCCAAACGGACTCCCTCTATGGCTACACCTTC. The rearrangement links TRBV5-1 to TRBJ1-2; unclear D gene. Trimming removed 4 bases from V and 4 bases from J, with 14 bases in between. CDR1 and CDR2 from the germline V gene are SGHRS and YFSETQ. The CDR3 consists of 14 residues.